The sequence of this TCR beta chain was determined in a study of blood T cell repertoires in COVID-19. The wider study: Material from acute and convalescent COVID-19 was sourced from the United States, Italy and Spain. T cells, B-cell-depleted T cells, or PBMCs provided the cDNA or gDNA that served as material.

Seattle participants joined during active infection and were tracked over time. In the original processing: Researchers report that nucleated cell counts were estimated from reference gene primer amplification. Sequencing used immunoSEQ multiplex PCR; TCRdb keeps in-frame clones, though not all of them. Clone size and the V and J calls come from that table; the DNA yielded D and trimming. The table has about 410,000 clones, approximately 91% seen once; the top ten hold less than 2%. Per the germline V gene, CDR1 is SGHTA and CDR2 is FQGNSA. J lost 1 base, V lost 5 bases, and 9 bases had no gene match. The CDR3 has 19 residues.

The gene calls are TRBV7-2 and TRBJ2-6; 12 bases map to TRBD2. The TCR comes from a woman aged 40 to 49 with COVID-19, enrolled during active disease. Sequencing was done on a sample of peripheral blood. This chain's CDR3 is CASSTRTSGIPSGANVLTF. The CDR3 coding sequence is TGTGCCAGCAGCACCCGGACTAGCGGGATACCTTCTGGGGCCAACGTCCTGACTTTC.